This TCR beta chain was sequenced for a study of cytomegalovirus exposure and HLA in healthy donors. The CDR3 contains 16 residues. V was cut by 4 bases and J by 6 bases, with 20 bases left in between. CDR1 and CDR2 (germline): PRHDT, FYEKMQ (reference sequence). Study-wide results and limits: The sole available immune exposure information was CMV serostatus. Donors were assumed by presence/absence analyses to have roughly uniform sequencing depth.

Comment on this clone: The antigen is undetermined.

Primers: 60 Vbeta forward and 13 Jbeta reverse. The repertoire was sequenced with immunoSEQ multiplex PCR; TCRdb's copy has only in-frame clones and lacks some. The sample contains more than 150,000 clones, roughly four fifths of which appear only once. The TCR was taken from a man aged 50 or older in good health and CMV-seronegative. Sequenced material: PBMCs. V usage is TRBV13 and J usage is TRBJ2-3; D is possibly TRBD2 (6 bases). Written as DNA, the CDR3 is TGTGCCAGCAGCTCCTCAACGGACATAGGAGGGGATACGCAGTATTTT. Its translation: CASSSSTDIGGDTQYF. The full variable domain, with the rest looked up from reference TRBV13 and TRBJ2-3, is AAGVIQSPRHLIKEKRETATLKCYPIPRHDTVYWYQQGPGQDPQFLISFYEKMQSDKGSIPDRFSAQQFSDYHSELNMSSLELGDSALYFCASSSSTDIGGDTQYFGPGTRLTVL.